This T cell receptor beta chain was obtained from a study of T cells in Graves' hyperthyroidism and ophthalmopathy. Overall study findings and caveats: The blood repertoire included most of the expanded thyroid clonotypes above 0.001. Separating ophthalmopathy from stable hyperthyroidism was achieved by a 13 V-J model.

This clonotype was picked up many times. Its antigen is not known. There were TCR beta CDR3 regions amplified from RNA transcripts. The HTBI primer set served for first-round RT-PCR of the TCR CDR3. In TCRdb, the multiplex PCR reads were re-called with MiXCR into one record per CDR3 protein. The sample has under 300,000 distinct CDR3 sequences; roughly 15% are singletons. This sample holds PBMCs from 8.5 to 10 ml fresh peripheral blood. The CDR3 loop spans 16 amino acids. The V end lost 1 base, the J end lost 8 bases, and 18 bases lay between the germline ends. From germline, CDR1 is LGHNT and CDR2 FRNRAP.

The chain joins TRBV12-5 to TRBJ2-1; tentative D call: TRBD2 (6 bases). The clonotype comes from a woman aged 45-65 years with Graves' hyperthyroidism that later progressed to Graves' ophthalmopathy. Sequencing input: blood. The DNA of the CDR3 is TGTGCTAGTGGTTTGGGGGTGGGGACTCCGGAGGATGAGCAGTTCTTC. It yields the protein CASGLGVGTPEDEQFF.